Given below is one TCR beta chain in context. Its antigen is as yet unknown. Profiling relied on immunoSEQ multiplex PCR, and the TCRdb table lists in-frame clones only, not all of them. This table has 130,000 or so clones, roughly 85% appearing once. Germline-derived CDR1 and CDR2 are SQVTM and ANQGSEA. V lost 4 bases to trimming and J lost 0 bases; unmatched junction nucleotides: 1. The CDR3 consists of 13 residues. The sample originates from a study of T cell responses to AZD1222 COVID-19 vaccine. General observations from the study: The study found vaccine-associated CD4 TCRs spanning spike, dominant at 160-218 and 743-854. Most donors were white British, females outnumbered males, and clonal diversity was possibly underestimated.

This rearrangement joins TRBV29-1 to TRBJ1-1; 8 bases map to TRBD1. The sequencing here drew on peripheral blood, taken 28 days after the second dose of the MenACWY control vaccine. The receptor was derived from an adult who received the MenACWY meningococcal vaccine as a control. The CDR3 is CSVAGQVNTEAFF. The CDR3 DNA reads TGCAGCGTTGCGGGACAGGTGAACACTGAAGCTTTCTTT.